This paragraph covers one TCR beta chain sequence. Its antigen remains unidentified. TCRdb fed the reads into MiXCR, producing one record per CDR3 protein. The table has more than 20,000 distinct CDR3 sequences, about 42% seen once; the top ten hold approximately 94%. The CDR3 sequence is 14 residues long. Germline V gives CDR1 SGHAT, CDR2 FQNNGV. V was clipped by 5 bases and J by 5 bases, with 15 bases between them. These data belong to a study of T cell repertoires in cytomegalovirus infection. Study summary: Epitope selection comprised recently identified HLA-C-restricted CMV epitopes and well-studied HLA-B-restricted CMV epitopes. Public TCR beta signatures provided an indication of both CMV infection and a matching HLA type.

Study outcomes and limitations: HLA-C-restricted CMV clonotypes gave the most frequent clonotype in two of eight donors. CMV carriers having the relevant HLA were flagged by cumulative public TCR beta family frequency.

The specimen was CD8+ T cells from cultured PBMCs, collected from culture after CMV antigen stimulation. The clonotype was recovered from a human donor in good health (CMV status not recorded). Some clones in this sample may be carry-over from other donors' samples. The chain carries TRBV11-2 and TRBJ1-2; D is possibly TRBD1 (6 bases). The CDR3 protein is CASSLFGGQYGYTF. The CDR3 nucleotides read TGTGCCAGCAGCCTTTTTGGGGGGCAATATGGCTACACCTTC.